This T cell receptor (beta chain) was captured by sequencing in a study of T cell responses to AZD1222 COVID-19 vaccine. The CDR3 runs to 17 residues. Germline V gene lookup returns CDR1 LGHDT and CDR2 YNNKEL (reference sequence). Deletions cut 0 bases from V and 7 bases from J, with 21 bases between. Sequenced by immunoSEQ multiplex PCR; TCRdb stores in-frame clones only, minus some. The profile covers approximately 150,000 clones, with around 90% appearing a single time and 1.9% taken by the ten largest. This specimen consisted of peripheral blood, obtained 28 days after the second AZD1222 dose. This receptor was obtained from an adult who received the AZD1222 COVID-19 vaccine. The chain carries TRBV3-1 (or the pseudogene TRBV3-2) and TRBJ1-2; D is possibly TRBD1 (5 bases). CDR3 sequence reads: CASSQEVGGYGEGGYTF. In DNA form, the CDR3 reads TGTGCCAGCAGCCAAGAAGTTGGGGGATACGGAGAGGGTGGCTACACCTTC.